This T cell receptor (beta chain) appears in the sequencing data of a study of cytomegalovirus exposure and HLA in healthy donors. Study-level findings and limits: Data from an earlier analysis indicated that most TCR beta V segments were productive either about 90% or about 30% of the time. Available immune exposure information was restricted to CMV serostatus only.

The PCR ran on 60 Vbeta and 13 Jbeta primers. The assay was immunoSEQ multiplex PCR, and TCRdb's table has in-frame clones only and misses some. The sample carries tens of thousands of clones, about 81% recorded once. The CDR3 consists of 13 residues. The V gene's germline CDR1 is MNHNS and CDR2 SASEGT. With 7 bases removed from V and 5 bases from J, the gap between germline ends came to 15 bases. About this clone itself: The antigen is not known.

This sequence was found in a human donor in good health. This chain connects TRBV6-1 to TRBJ2-7; D may be TRBD2 (5 bases). The sequenced material came from PBMCs. Written as DNA, the CDR3 is TGTGCCAGCACTCTAAGGACTGTCCACGAGCAGTACTTC. As protein: CASTLRTVHEQYF.